A selection of T cell receptor beta chains follows, all from one sample in a study of shared T cell receptors in the human thymus. Repertoires were generated with immunoSEQ multiplex PCR, while TCRdb's copy carries only in-frame clones and drops some. The data show 700,000 to 750,000 clones, approximately 83% seen once. These same records also appear under a second study, on human thymus T cells.

The sample was thymocytes. These receptors originate from a girl under two years old with a congenital heart defect. CDR3s include the opening cysteine and the closing phenylalanine or tryptophan. A D gene is named only where the DNA matches it firmly. A clone size is listed for some rows: how often the clone was seen (once, few, many), or a class if it is expanded.

v_gene	d_gene	j_gene	len	abundance	CDR3aa	CDR3nt
TRBV29-1	TRBD2	TRBJ2-2	16	.	CSVETGTSGPSGELFF	TGCAGCGTTGAGACCGGGACTAGCGGCCCAAGTGGGGAGCTGTTTTTT
TRBV10-3	.	TRBJ1-2	12	.	CAISARDVGYTF	TGTGCCATCAGTGCCCGGGATGTGGGCTACACCTTC
TRBV29-1	.	TRBJ1-1	13	once	CSVERDLNTEAFF	TGCAGCGTTGAACGGGATCTGAACACTGAAGCTTTCTTT
TRBV11-3	.	TRBJ2-1	16	once	CASSSPTSTPHWEQFF	TGTGCCAGCAGCTCCCCCACTAGTACTCCCCATTGGGAGCAGTTCTTC
TRBV7-2	TRBD1	TRBJ1-1	17	.	CASSIKGQGLGDTEAFF	TGTGCCAGCAGCATAAAAGGACAGGGGCTGGGTGACACTGAAGCTTTCTTT
TRBV7-6	.	TRBJ1-3	11	.	CASSSGNTIYF	TGTGCCAGCTCATCAGGAAACACCATATATTTT
TRBV29-1	.	TRBJ1-2	12	few	CSVGPVYYGYTF	TGCAGCGTGGGCCCGGTCTACTATGGCTACACCTTC
TRBV4-3	.	TRBJ2-6	13	.	CASRRSGANVLTF	TGCGCCAGCAGGCGGAGTGGGGCCAACGTCCTGACTTTC
TRBV7-2	.	TRBJ2-5	15	.	CASSLVGGGAGTQYF	TGTGCCAGCAGCTTAGTCGGAGGGGGCGCGGGGACCCAGTACTTC
TRBV5-1	.	TRBJ1-6	16	.	CASSLFVSSYNSPLHF	TGCGCCAGCAGCTTGTTCGTGAGCTCCTATAATTCACCCCTCCACTTT
TRBV7-8	TRBD1	TRBJ1-1	14	.	CASSLEGGDYKAFF	TGTGCCAGCAGCTTAGAAGGGGGCGATTATAAAGCTTTCTTT